The sequence of this T cell receptor (beta chain) was determined in a study of blood T cell repertoires in COVID-19. Turning to the study itself: The analysed material was cDNA or gDNA that came from T cells, B-cell-depleted T cells, or PBMCs.

Participants' own reports of clinical history determined their cohort assignment. The CDR3 covers 12 residues. Germline V lookup: CDR1 SQVTM, CDR2 ANQGSEA. V lost 5 bases, J lost 6 bases, and 13 bases lay in between. In the authors' workflow: From reference gene primer amplification, estimates of nucleated cell counts were derived. Sequenced by immunoSEQ multiplex PCR; TCRdb stores in-frame clones only, minus some. From that table come the V and J calls and clone size; the DNA was used to work out D and trimming. The data hold fewer than 400,000 clones, with 86% observed a single time. The chain uses TRBV29-1 and TRBJ1-2, with a weak D call TRBD1 (5 bases). Specimen: PBMCs or T cells enriched from blood (not recorded which). The TCR sequence derives from a man between 25 and 39 years old who had recovered from COVID-19. CDR3: CSVWAGRHGYTF. CDR3 nucleotide sequence: TGCAGCGTTTGGGCAGGGAGGCATGGCTACACCTTC.